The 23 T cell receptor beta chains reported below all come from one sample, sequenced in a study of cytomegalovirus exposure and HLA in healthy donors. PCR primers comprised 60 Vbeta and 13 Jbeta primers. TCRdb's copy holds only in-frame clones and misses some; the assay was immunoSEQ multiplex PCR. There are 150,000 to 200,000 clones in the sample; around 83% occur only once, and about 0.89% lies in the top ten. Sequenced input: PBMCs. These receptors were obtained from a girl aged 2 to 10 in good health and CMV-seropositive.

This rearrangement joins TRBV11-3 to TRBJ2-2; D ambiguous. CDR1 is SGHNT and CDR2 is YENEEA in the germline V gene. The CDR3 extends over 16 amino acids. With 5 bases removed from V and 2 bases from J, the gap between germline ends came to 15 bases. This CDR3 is CASSPAHPHNTGELFF. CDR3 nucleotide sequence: TGTGCCAGCAGCCCCGCCCACCCACATAACACCGGGGAGCTGTTTTTT.

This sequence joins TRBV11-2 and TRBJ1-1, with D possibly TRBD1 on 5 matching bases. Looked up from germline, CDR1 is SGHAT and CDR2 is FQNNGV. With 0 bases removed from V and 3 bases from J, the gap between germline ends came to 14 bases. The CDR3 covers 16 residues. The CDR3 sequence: CASSLERSIGDTEAFF. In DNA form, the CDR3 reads TGTGCCAGCAGCTTAGAACGGTCGATAGGGGACACTGAAGCTTTCTTT.

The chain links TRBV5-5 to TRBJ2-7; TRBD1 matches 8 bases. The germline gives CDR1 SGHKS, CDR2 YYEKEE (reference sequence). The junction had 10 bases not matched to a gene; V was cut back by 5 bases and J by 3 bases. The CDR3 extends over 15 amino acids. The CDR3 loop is CASSFGRDRYYEQYF. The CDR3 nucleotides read TGTGCCAGCAGTTTTGGCCGGGACAGGTACTACGAGCAGTACTTC.

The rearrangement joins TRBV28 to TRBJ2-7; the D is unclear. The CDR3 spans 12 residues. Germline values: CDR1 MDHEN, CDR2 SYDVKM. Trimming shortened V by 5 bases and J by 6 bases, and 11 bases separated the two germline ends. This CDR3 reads CASSALRSEQYF. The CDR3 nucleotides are TGTGCCAGCAGTGCCCTAAGATCCGAGCAGTACTTC. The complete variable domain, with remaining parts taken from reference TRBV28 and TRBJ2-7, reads DVKVTQSSRYLVKRTGEKVFLECVQDMDHENMFWYRQDPGLGLRLIYFSYDVKMKEKGDIPEGYSVSREKKERFSLILESASTNQTSMYLCASSALRSEQYFGPGTRLTVT.

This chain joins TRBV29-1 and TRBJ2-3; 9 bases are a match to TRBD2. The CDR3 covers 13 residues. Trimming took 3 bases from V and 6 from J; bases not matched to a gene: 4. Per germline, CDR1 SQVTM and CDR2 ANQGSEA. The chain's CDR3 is CSVDLAGADTQYF. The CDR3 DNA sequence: TGCAGCGTTGATTTAGCGGGAGCCGATACGCAGTATTTT.

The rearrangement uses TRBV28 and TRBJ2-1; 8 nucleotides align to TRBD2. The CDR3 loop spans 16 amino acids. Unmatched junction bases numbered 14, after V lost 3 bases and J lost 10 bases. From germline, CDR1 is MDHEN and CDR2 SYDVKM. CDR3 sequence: CASSLSGLAGWREQFF. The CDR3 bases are TGTGCCAGCAGTTTGTCCGGCTTAGCGGGATGGCGGGAGCAGTTCTTC. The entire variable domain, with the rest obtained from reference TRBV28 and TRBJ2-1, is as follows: DVKVTQSSRYLVKRTGEKVFLECVQDMDHENMFWYRQDPGLGLRLIYFSYDVKMKEKGDIPEGYSVSREKKERFSLILESASTNQTSMYLCASSLSGLAGWREQFFGPGTRLTVL.

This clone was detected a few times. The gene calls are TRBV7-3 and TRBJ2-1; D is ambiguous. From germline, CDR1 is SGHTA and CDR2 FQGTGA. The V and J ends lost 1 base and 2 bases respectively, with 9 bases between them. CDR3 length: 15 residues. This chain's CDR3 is CASSLMAVPYNEQFF. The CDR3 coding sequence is TGTGCCAGCAGCTTAATGGCGGTCCCCTACAATGAGCAGTTCTTC.

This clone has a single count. In DNA form, the CDR3 reads TGTGCCAGCAGTTACGCGTCGGCAGCGAGCTCCTACGAGCAGTACTTC. This codes for CASSYASAASSYEQYF. This sequence joins TRBV6-5 and TRBJ2-7; the D is unclear. The CDR3 is 16 amino acids. Germline V gives CDR1 MNHEY, CDR2 SVGAGI. Deletions cut 2 bases from V and 0 bases from J, with 14 bases between.

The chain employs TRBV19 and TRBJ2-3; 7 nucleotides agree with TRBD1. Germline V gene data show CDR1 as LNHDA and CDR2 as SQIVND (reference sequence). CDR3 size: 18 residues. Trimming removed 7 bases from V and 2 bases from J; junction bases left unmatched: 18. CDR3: CASMSRIGGSSITDTQYF. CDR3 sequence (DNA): TGTGCCAGTATGTCCCGAATAGGGGGCTCTAGCATCACAGATACGCAGTATTTT.

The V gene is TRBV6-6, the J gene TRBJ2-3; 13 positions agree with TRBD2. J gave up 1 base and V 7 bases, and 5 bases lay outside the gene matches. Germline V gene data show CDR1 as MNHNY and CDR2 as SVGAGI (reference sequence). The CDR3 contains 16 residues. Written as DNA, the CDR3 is TGTGCCAGCACCCGGACTAGCGGGAGACGCACAGATACGCAGTATTTT. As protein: CASTRTSGRRTDTQYF.

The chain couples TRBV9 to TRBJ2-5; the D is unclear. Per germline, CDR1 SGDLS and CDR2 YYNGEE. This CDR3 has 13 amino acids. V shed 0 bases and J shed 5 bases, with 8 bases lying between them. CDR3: CASSVGNSETQYF. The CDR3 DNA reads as TGTGCCAGCAGCGTAGGTAATTCCGAGACCCAGTACTTC.

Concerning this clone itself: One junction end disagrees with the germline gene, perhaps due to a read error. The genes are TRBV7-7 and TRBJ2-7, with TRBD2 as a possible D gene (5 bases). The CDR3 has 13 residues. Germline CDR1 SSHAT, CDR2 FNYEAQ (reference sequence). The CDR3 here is CASSPATRSEQYF. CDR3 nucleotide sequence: TGTGCTAGCAGCCCTGCTACTAGATCCGAGCAGTACTTC.

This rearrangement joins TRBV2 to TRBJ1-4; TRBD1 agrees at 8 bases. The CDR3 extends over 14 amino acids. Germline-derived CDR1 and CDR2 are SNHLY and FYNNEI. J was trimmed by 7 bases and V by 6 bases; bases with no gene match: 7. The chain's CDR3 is CASRDRVIREKLFF. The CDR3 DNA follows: TGTGCCAGCAGGGACAGGGTAATCCGTGAAAAACTGTTTTTT.

The CDR3, as DNA: TGTGCCACCAGCAGAGATCTAGGACACCTTTATGGCTACACCTTC. This encodes CATSRDLGHLYGYTF. V gene TRBV15 combines with J gene TRBJ1-2, with D tentatively TRBD1 (5 bases). CDR3 length equals 15 residues. V was clipped by 0 bases and J by 5 bases, with 13 bases between them. Germline CDR1 and CDR2: LNHNV and YYDKDF (reference sequence).

The CDR3 bases are TGTGCCAGCAGTGAGGGGCCCGACAGGAATCAGCCCCAGCATTTT. It is translated as CASSEGPDRNQPQHF. V usage is TRBV2 and J usage is TRBJ1-5; TRBD1 is a possible D gene (6 bases). Between the trimmed V and J ends, which lost 3 bases and 4 bases, there was a span of 13 bases. The CDR3 consists of 15 residues. Per germline, CDR1 SNHLY and CDR2 FYNNEI.

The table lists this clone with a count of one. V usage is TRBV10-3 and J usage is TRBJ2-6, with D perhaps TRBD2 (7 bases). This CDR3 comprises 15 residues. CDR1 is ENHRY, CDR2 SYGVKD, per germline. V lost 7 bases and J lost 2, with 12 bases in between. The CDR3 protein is CAINEGGAGANVLTF. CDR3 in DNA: TGTGCCATCAACGAGGGGGGGGCTGGGGCCAACGTCCTGACTTTC.

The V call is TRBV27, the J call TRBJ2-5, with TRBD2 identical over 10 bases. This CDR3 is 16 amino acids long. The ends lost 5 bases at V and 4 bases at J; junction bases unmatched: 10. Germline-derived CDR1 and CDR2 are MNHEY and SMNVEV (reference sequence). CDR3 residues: CASSPRLAGDGETQYF. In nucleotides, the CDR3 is TGTGCCAGCAGTCCTCGCCTAGCGGGAGATGGAGAGACCCAGTACTTC.

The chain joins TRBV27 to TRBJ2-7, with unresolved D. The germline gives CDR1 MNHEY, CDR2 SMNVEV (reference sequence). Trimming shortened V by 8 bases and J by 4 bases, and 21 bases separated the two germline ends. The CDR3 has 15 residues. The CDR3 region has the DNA TGTGCCAGCTCCCTGACTTCCTCACTGATTTACGAGCAGTACTTC. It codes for CASSLTSSLIYEQYF.

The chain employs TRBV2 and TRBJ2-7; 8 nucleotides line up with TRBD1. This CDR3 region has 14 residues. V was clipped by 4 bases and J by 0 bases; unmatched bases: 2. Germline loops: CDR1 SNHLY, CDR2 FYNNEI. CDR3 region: CASSGTGTSYEQYF. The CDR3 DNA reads TGTGCCAGCAGTGGGACAGGGACCTCCTACGAGCAGTACTTC.

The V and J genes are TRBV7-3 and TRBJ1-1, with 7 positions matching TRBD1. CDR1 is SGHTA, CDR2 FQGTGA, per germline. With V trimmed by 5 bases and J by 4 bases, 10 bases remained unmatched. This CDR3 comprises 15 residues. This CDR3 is CASSPSGKGATEAFF. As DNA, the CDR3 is TGTGCCAGCAGCCCCTCTGGGAAGGGGGCCACTGAAGCTTTCTTT.

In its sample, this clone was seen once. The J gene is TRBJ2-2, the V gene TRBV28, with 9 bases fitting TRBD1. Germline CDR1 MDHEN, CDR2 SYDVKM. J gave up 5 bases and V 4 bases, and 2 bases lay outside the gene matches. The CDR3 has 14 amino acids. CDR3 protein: CASSWDRATGELFF. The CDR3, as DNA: TGTGCCAGCAGTTGGGACAGGGCGACCGGGGAGCTGTTTTTT.

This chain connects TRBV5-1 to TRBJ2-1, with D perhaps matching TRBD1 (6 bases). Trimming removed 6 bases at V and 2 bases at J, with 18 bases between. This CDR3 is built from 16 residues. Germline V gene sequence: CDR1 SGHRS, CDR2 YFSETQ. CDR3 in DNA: TGCGCCAGCAATCCCCGAAGGGGGTCCGCCTACAATGAGCAGTTCTTC. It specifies CASNPRRGSAYNEQFF.

This chain's CDR3 is CASSQESLAGLYEKLFF. CDR3 sequence (DNA): TGCGCCAGCAGCCAAGAAAGCTTGGCAGGGCTTTATGAAAAACTGTTTTTT. The rearrangement uses TRBV4-1 and TRBJ1-4; TRBD1 might be the D (5 bases). Per germline, CDR1 MGHRA and CDR2 YSYEKL. Trimming removed 0 bases from V and 6 bases from J, with 17 bases in between. This CDR3 contains 17 residues.